The rows below give T cell receptor beta chains drawn from one sample of a study of blood T cell repertoires in COVID-19. The data were produced by immunoSEQ multiplex PCR, yet TCRdb's version contains in-frame clones alone and is incomplete. This table holds about 30,000 clones, 84% found once. Sequenced sample: peripheral blood. These receptors originate from a human donor in a cohort sampled during active COVID-19. Each CDR3 is given with its conserved first and last residue. A D gene is named only where the DNA matches it firmly. Only some rows state a clone size, as once, few, many or a class for expanded clones.

>TRBJ2-2|TRBV7-2|-|TRBD1
TGTGCCAGCTCCCCCCGGACAGGGGGGGTCACCGGGGAGCTGTTTTTT
CASSPRTGGVTGELFF
>TRBJ1-2|TRBV2|-|TRBD1
TGTGCCAGCATTTGGACAGGGAACTATGGCTACACCTTC
CASIWTGNYGYTF
>TRBJ1-2|TRBV18|once|-
TGTGCCAGCTCATCCTCACAAGGGGGTCGTAACTATGGCTACACCTTC
CASSSSQGGRNYGYTF
>TRBJ1-1|TRBV11-1|few|-
TGTGCCAGCAGCTTAGGCCAGGCCCTAGAAGCTTTCTTT
CASSLGQALEAFF
>TRBJ1-5|TRBV19|-|TRBD1
TGTGCCAGTACCGCGTGGGGTACAGGGGGAGGTCAGCCCCAGCATTTT
CASTAWGTGGGQPQHF
>TRBJ1-2|TRBV6-5|once|TRBD1
TGTGCCAGCAGTTACACGGGACAGGGAAGTGGCTACACCTTC
CASSYTGQGSGYTF
>TRBJ1-2|TRBV11-2|once|-
TGTGCCAGCAGCTTAGATCACAGGGAGAGTGGCTACACCTTC
CASSLDHRESGYTF
>TRBJ2-5|TRBV7-9|-|TRBD2
TGTGCCAGCAGCTCCAAGAAGGGGACTACCCAAGAGACCCAGTACTTC
CASSSKKGTTQETQYF
>TRBJ1-2|TRBV19|-|-
TGTGCCAGTAGTATAGCCCGGGATGGCTACACCTTC
CASSIARDGYTF
>TRBJ2-5|TRBV18|-|TRBD2
TGTGCCAGCTCACCAGGGACTAGTAGAGAGACCCAGTACTTC
CASSPGTSRETQYF
>TRBJ2-5|TRBV27|-|-
TGTGCCAGCAGTTTATGGGCATCTTCCAAGACCCAGTACTTC
CASSLWASSKTQYF
>TRBJ1-2|TRBV14|few|-
TGTGCCAGCAGCCAATCCAGGGTAGAGGCCTACACCTTC
CASSQSRVEAYTF
>TRBJ2-1|TRBV28|-|TRBD2
TGTGCCAGCAGCGGGGGGGCTCCAAATGAGCAGTTCTTC
CASSGGAPNEQFF
>TRBJ2-3|TRBV7-8|once|-
TGTGCCAGCAGCCCGTGGGCGGGACGGTCAGATACGCAGTATTTT
CASSPWAGRSDTQYF
>TRBJ2-3|TRBV5-1|-|-
TGCGCCAGCAGCTTGGGAGTTGCAGATACGCAGTATTTT
CASSLGVADTQYF
>TRBJ1-1|TRBV9|-|-
TGTGCCAGCAGCGCGGGACTTTGGAACACTGAAGCTTTCTTT
CASSAGLWNTEAFF
>TRBJ1-4|TRBV5-1|-|TRBD1
TGCGCCAGCAGCTTGCGGGACAGGGCCTTTAGCAGTGAAAAACTGTTTTTT
CASSLRDRAFSSEKLFF
>TRBJ1-2|TRBV29-1|once|-
TGCAGCGTTTGGACAGTAGACTATGGCTACACCTTC
CSVWTVDYGYTF
>TRBJ1-3|TRBV19|-|-
TGTGCCAGTAGTACCCAATCTTATCTCGCGAACAGGGTCGGAAACACCATATATTTT
CASSTQSYLANRVGNTIYF
>TRBJ2-1|TRBV18|-|-
TGTGCCAGCTCACCGGGGACAATTGAGCAGTTCTTC
CASSPGTIEQFF
>TRBJ1-1|TRBV3-1/TRBV3-2|-|-
TGTGCCAGCAGCTACCGACAGGCCCCTGAAGCTTTCTTT
CASSYRQAPEAFF
>TRBJ2-1|TRBV4-2|few|TRBD2
TGTGCCAGTGCTCGGGGGGAGTACAATGAGCAGTTCTTC
CASARGEYNEQFF
>TRBJ1-3|TRBV7-8|once|-
TGTGCCAGCAGCCCCGGGGAGGCGGGAAACACCATATATTTT
CASSPGEAGNTIYF
>TRBJ2-1|TRBV3-1/TRBV3-2|once|-
TGTGCCAGCAGCCAACCCTCCCCAGGGGCAGTATCGTTCTTC
CASSQPSPGAVSFF
>TRBJ2-3|TRBV6-2/TRBV6-3|-|TRBD1
TGTGCCAGCAGTAACGGACAGGGGGCGGGCACAGATACGCAGTATTTT
CASSNGQGAGTDTQYF
>TRBJ2-5|TRBV2|-|-
TGTGCCAGCAGTGGAACTAGCCATCCGGAGACCCAGTACTTC
CASSGTSHPETQYF
>TRBJ1-4|TRBV18|-|-
TGTGCCAGCTCAGACAGGACAAATGAAAAACTGTTTTTT
CASSDRTNEKLFF
>TRBJ2-1|TRBV29-1|-|TRBD1
TGCAGCGTGGGACAGTACAATGAGCAGTTCTTC
CSVGQYNEQFF
>TRBJ1-1|TRBV6-5|once|-
TGTGCCAGCAGTTACCAGACAGCTACGGAAGCTTTCTTT
CASSYQTATEAFF
>TRBJ2-3|TRBV5-6|-|-
TGTGCCAGCAGGCGGGACCTCACAGATACGCAGTATTTT
CASRRDLTDTQYF
>TRBJ1-4|TRBV9|-|-
TGTGCCAGCAGCGTAGAGGGGCAGAGGCCCGATGAAAAACTGTTTTTT
CASSVEGQRPDEKLFF
>TRBJ2-5|TRBV7-7|-|-
TGTGCTAGCAGCTTAGTCGGGTACTTACAGACCCAGTACTTC
CASSLVGYLQTQYF
>TRBJ2-5|TRBV19|-|-
TGTGCCAGTAGCAGGGCAGGGCTTGGGCAAGAGACCCAGTACTTC
CASSRAGLGQETQYF